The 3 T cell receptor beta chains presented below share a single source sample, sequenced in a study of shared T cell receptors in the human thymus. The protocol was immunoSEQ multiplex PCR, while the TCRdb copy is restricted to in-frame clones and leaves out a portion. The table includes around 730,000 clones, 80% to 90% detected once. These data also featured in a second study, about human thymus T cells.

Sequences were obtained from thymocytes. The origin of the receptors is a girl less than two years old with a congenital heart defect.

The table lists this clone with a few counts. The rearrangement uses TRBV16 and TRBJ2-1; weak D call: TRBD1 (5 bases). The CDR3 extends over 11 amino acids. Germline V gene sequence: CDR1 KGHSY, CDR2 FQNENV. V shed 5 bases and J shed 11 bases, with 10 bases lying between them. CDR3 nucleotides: TGTGCCAGCAGCTGTGACAGACAGCAGTTCTTC. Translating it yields CASSCDRQQFF.

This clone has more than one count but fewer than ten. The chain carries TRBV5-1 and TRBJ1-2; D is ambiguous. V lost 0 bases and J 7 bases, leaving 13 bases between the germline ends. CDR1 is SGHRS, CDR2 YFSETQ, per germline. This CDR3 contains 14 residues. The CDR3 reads CASSLETPAGGYTF. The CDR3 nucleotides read TGCGCCAGCAGCTTGGAGACCCCGGCGGGTGGCTACACCTTC.

DNA for the CDR3: TGCGCCAGCAGCCAAGTTAGTGTCACGATTTCGGGTACGAACACTGAAGCTTTCTTT. Translated, it gives CASSQVSVTISGTNTEAFF. The chain couples TRBV4-3 to TRBJ1-1, with D hard to call. Germline assignment: CDR1 LGHNA and CDR2 YSLEER. This CDR3 has 19 amino acids. Trimming removed 1 base from V and 1 base from J, with 22 bases in between.